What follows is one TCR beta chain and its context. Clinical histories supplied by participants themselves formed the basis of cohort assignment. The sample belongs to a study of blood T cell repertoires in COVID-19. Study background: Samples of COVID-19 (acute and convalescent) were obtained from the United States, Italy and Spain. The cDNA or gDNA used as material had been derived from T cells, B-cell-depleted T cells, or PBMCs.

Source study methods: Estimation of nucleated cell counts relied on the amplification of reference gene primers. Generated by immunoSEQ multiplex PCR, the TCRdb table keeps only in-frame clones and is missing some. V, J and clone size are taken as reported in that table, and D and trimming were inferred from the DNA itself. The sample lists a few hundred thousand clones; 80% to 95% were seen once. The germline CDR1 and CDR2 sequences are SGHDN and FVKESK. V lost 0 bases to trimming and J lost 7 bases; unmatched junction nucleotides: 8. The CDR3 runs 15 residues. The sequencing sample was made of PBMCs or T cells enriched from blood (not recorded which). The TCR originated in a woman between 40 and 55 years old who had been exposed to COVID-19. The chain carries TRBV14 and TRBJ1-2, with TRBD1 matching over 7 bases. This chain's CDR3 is CASSQDGLPGGGYTF. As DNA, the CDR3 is TGTGCCAGCAGCCAAGATGGGCTCCCAGGGGGTGGCTACACCTTC.